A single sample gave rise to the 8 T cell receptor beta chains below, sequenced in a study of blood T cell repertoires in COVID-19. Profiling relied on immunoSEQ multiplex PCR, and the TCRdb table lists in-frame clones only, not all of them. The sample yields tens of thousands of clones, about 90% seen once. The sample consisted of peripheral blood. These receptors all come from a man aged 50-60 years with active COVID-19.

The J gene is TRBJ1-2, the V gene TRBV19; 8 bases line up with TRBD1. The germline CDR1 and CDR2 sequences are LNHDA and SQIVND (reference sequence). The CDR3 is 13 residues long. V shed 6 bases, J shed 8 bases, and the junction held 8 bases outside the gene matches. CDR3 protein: CASRDRAVGGYTF. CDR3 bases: TGTGCCAGTAGGGACAGGGCCGTCGGAGGCTACACCTTC.

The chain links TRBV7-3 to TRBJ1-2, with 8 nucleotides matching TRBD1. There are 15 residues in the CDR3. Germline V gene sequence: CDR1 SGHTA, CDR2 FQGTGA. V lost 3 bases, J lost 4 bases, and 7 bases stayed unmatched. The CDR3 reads CASSFGQGEIYGYTF. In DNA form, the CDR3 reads TGTGCCAGCAGCTTCGGACAGGGAGAAATCTATGGCTACACCTTC.

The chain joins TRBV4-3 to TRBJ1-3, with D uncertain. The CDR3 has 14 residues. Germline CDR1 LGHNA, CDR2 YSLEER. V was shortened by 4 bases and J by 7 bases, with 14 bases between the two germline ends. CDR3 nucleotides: TGCGCCAGCAGCCTCGGACTCGCAGACAACACCATATATTTT. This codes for CASSLGLADNTIYF.

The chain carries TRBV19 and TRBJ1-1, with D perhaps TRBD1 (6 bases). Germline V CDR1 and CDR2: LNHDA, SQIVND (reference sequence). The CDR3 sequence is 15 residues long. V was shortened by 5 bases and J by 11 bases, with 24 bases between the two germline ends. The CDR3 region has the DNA TGTGCCAGTAGTGCCGCCTGGGCCAGGGGAACGGGGGCTTTCTTT. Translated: CASSAAWARGTGAFF.

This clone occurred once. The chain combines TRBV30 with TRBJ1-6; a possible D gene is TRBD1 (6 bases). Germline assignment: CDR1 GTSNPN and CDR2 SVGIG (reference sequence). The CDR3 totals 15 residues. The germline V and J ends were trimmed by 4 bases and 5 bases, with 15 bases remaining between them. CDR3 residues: CAWNIQGRHNSPLHF. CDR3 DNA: TGTGCCTGGAATATCCAGGGGCGACATAATTCACCCCTCCACTTT.

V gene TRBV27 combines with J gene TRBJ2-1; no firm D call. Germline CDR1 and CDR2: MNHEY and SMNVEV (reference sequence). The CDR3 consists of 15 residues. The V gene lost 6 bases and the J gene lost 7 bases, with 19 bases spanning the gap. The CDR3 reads CASRYIPGSFNEQFF. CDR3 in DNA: TGTGCCAGCAGATATATCCCCGGGTCCTTTAATGAGCAGTTCTTC.

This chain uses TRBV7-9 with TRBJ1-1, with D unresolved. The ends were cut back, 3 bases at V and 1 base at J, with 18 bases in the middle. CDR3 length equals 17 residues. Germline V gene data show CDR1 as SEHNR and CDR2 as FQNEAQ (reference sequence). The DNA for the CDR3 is TGTGCCAGCAGCTTCCCCTTCCTCGTGAACAGGAACACTGAAGCTTTCTTT. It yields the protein CASSFPFLVNRNTEAFF.

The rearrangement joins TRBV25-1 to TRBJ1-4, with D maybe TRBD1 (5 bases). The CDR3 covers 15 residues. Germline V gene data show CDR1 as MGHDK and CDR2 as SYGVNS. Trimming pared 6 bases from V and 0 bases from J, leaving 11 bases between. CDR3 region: CASSPRGATNEKLFF. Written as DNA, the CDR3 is TGTGCCAGCAGCCCCCGGGGGGCAACTAATGAAAAACTGTTTTTT. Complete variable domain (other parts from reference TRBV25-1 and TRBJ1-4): EADIYQTPRYLVIGTGKKITLECSQTMGHDKMYWYQQDPGMELHLIHYSYGVNSTEKGDLSSESTVSRIRTEHFPLTLESARPSHTSQYLCASSPRGATNEKLFFGSGTQLSVL.